This T cell receptor beta chain was sequenced for a study of blood T cell repertoires in COVID-19. About the study: Italy, Spain and the United States were the sources of the convalescent and acute COVID-19 samples. Sample material is recorded as cDNA or gDNA derived from T cells, B-cell-depleted T cells, or PBMCs.

In the source study's methods: Estimation of nucleated cell counts relied on the amplification of reference gene primers. Using immunoSEQ multiplex PCR, the repertoire was profiled, and TCRdb retains in-frame clones only, with some absent. V and J calls and clone size follow that table, whereas D and trimming were derived from the DNA. The sample has fewer than 250,000 clones; approximately 80% are singletons. The CDR3 spans 12 residues. The V gene end was trimmed by 6 bases and the J gene end by 5 bases; junction bases not matched to a gene: 3. Germline V gives CDR1 SQVTM, CDR2 ANQGSEA. This clonotype originated in a woman aged 80 or over with acute or convalescent COVID-19. What was sequenced was peripheral blood. The V call is TRBV29-1, the J call TRBJ1-1; 10 positions agree with TRBD1. In DNA, the CDR3 is TGCAGCGTCGGGACAGGGGCAACTGAAGCTTTCTTT. It yields the protein CSVGTGATEAFF.